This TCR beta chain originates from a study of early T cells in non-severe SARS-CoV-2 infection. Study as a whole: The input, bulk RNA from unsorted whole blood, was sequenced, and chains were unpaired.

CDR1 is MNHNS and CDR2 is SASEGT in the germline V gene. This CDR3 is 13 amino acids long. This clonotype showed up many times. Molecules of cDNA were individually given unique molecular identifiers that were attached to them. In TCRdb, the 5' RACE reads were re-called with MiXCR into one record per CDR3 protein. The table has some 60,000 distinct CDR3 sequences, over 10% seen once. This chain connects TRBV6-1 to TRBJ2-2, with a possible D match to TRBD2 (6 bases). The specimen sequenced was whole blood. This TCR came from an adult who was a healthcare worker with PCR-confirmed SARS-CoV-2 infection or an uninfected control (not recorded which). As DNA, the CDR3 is TGTGCGAGTACGGGAGAATTCGTCGGGGAGCTGTTTTTT. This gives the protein CASTGEFVGELFF.